This T cell receptor (beta chain) was profiled in a study of T-cell reconstitution after alpha-beta-depleted transplantation in children (dated by TCRdb to the mid-2010s). In terms of the full investigation: Using TCR repertoire profiling, the study followed T-cell immune reconstitution in a quantitative way in children after TCRalphabeta/CD19-depleted allogeneic hematopoietic cell transplantation. The research as a whole found: About two months after transplant, the apparently early recovery of alphabetaT-cell counts reportedly depended on just several hundred clones that had expanded rapidly and came from non-depleted graft cells. Over subsequent months, a decline in hyperexpanded clone frequencies was noted, and after one year, T-cell counts and TCRbeta diversity were mostly ascribed to newly produced T cells. In some patients, the high TCRbeta diversity seen at day 60 was put down to recipient T cells and intrathymic progenitors that had survived conditioning.

Library method: PCR. Sequencing relied on an Illumina HiSeq 2500. TCR libraries were prepared with molecular barcoding, using unique molecular identifiers to normalize TCRbeta repertoire quantification. The public reads were run again by TCRdb, first through fastp at Q25 and then through MiXCR, and only productive beta chains were kept. One record per CDR3 amino acid sequence lists the most common genes and DNA. The sample table lists 200,000 to 250,000 distinct CDR3 sequences, 5.5% to 7% of them with a count of one. The top ten constitute about 5.5% of the sample. V loses 8 bases, J loses 5 bases, and the germline ends lie 18 bases apart. Taken from cysteine to phenylalanine, the CDR3 has 14 residues. Only CDR3 DNA is held: 42 bases, read in frame from base 1. Reading the germline V gene gives CDR1 MNHNS and CDR2 SASEGT. This clonotype was found many times. This clone's antigen is unknown. No clone much larger than this one lies a single base away; base qualities are absent.

What this sample's treatment or condition label stands for: allogeneic hematopoietic cell transplantation with graft depleted of TCRalphabeta T cells and CD19 B cells. TCRalphabeta/CD19-depleted allogeneic hematopoietic cell grafts were given to the transplant recipients, all of whom were children. Here the sequenced sample was PBMCs, taken before TCRalphabeta/CD19-depleted stem cell transplant. This TCR was sampled from a boy under 10 years old with acute lymphoblastic leukemia, due to receive a stem cell transplant. The chain is assembled from TRBV6-1 and TRBJ2-5, with no reliable assignment of the D segment. The DNA sequence follows: TGTGCCAGCGCCCGCGTGGGTGCTTGGGAGACCCAGTACTTC. Its product reads: CASARVGAWETQYF.